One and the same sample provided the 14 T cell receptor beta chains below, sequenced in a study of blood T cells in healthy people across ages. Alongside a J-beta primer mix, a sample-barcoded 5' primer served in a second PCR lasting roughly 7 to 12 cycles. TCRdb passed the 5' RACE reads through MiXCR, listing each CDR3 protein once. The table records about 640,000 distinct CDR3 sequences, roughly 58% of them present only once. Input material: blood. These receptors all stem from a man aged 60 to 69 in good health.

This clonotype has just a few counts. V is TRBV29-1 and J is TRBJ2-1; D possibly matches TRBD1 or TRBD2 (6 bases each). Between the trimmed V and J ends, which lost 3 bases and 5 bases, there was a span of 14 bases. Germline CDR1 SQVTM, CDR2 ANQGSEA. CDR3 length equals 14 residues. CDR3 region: CSVDAGGANNEQFF. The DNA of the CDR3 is TGCAGCGTTGACGCCGGGGGCGCCAACAATGAGCAGTTCTTC.

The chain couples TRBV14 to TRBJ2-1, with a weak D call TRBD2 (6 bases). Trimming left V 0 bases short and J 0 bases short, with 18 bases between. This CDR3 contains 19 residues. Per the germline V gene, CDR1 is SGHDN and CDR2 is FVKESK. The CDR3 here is CASSQEGPPGGSSYNEQFF. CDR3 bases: TGTGCCAGCAGCCAAGAAGGGCCCCCTGGAGGGAGCTCCTACAATGAGCAGTTCTTC.

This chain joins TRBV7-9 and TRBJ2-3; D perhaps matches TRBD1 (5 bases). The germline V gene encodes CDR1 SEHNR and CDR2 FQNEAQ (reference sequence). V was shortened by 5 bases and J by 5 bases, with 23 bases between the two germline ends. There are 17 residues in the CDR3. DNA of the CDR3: TGTGCCAGCAGCGCCCTTCAGGGAATTCGCTTAGGAGATACGCAGTATTTT. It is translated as CASSALQGIRLGDTQYF.

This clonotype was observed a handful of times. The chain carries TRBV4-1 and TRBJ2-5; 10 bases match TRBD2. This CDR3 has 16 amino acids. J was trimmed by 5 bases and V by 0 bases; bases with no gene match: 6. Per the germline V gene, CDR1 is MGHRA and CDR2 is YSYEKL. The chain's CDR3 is CASSQDQAAGGETQYF. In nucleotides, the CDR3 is TGCGCCAGCAGCCAAGATCAGGCAGCGGGGGGGGAGACCCAGTACTTC.

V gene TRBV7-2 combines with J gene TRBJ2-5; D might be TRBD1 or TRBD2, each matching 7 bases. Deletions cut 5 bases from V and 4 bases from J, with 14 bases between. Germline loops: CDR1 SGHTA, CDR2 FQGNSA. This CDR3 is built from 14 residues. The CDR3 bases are TGTGCCAGCAGCGCGCAGGGGGGGGCAGAGACCCAGTACTTC. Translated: CASSAQGGAETQYF.

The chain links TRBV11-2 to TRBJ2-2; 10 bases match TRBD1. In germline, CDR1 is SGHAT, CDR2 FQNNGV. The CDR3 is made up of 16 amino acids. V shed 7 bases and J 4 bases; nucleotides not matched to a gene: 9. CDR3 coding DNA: TGTGCCAGCATCCCCAAAGACAGGGGGCGCACCGGGGAGCTGTTTTTT. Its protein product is CASIPKDRGRTGELFF.

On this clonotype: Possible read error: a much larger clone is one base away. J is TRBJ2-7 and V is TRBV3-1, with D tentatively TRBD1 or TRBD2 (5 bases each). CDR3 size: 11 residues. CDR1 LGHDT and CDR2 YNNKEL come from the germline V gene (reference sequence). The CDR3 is CASRGGGEQCF. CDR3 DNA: TGTGCCAGCCGTGGGGGTGGCGAGCAGTGCTTC.

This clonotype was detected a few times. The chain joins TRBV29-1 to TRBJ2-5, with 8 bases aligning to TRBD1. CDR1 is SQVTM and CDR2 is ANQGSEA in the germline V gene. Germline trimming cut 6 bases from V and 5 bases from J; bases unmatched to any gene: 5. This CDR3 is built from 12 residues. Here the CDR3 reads CSVGQGAETQYF. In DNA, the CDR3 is TGCAGCGTCGGACAGGGAGCGGAGACCCAGTACTTC.

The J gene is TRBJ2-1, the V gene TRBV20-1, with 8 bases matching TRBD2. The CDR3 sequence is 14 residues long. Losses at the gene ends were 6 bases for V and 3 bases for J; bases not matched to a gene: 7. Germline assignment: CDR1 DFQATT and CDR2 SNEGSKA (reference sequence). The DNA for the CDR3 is TGCAGTGCCCTGCGGGCGGGAGGCTACAATGAGCAGTTCTTC. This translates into CSALRAGGYNEQFF.

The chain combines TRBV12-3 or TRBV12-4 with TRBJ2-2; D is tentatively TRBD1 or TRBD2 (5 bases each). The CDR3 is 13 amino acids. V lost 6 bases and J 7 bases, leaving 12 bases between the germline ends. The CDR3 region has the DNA TGTGCCAGCAGCGGGACCCCAGGCGGGGAGCTGTTTTTT. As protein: CASSGTPGGELFF.

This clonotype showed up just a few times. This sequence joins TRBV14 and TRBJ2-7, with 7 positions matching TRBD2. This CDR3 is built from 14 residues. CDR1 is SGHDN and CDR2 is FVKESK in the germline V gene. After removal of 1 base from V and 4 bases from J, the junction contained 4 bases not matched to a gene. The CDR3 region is CASSQGGGRYEQYF. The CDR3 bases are TGTGCCAGCAGCCAAGGCGGGGGAAGGTACGAGCAGTACTTC.

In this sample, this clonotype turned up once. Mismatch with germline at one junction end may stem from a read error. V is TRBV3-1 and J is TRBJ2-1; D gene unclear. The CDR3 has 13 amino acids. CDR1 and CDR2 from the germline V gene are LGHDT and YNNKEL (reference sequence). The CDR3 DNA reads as TGTGCCAGCAGCCAAACAACTGGGAATGGGCAGTTCTTC. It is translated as CASSQTTGNGQFF.

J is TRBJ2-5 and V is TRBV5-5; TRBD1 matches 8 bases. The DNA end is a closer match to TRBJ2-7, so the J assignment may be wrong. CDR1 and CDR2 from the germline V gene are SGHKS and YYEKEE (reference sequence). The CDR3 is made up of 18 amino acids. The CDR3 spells CASSLASGRTGTTHEQYF. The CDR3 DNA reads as TGTGCCAGCAGCTTGGCCTCGGGGCGGACAGGGACGACGCACGAGCAGTACTTC.

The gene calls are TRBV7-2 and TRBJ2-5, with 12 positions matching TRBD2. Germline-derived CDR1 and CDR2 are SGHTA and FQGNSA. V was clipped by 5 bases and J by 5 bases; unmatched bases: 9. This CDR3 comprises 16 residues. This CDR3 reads CASSLSSGRAGETQYF. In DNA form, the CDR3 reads TGTGCCAGCAGCCTATCTAGCGGGAGGGCCGGGGAGACCCAGTACTTC.